Following are 7 T cell receptor beta chains from one sample sequenced in a study of T cell clonality in common variable immunodeficiency. Sequenced by immunoSEQ multiplex PCR; TCRdb stores in-frame clones only, minus some. The sample contains 30,000 to 40,000 clones, none of them singletons. The specimen sequenced was peripheral blood mononuclear cells. The receptors stem from a person aged 18 to 70 in good health.

The table lists this clone with a few counts. The read comes to an end 3 residues before the CDR3 does, leaving the germline J gene to fill in the end. The chain is built from TRBV7-6 and TRBJ1-1; TRBD1 is a possible D gene (5 bases). Per germline, CDR1 SGHVS and CDR2 FNYEAQ. Trimming took 5 bases from V and 1 from J, leaving 20 bases between them. The CDR3 spans 17 residues. Here the CDR3 reads CASSLGTGFVSNTEAFF. The DNA read from the CDR3 is TGTGCCAGCAGCCTAGGAACAGGTTTTGTCTCGAACACTGAA.

This clone has a handful of counts. The read is 3 residues too short to cover the CDR3 end, so that end is filled in from the germline J gene. V gene TRBV7-6 combines with J gene TRBJ2-3; D gene uncertain. Germline CDR1 is SGHVS and CDR2 is FNYEAQ. There are 15 residues in the CDR3. CDR3 DNA (partial): TGTGCCAGCAGCTTAGATAGTTCGTACCAAGAGACG. It is translated as CASSLDSSYQET. In full, the CDR3 is CASSLDSSYQETQYF.

This clone was recorded at least ten times. The read ends 3 residues before the CDR3 terminus; that terminus is restored from the germline J gene. This chain uses TRBV5-1 with TRBJ2-6; TRBD1 matches at 8 bases. J lost 2 bases, V lost 4 bases, and 5 bases had no gene match. The V gene's germline CDR1 is SGHRS and CDR2 YFSETQ. The length of the CDR3 is 16 residues. CDR3 region: CASSVTGAPGANVLTF. The part of the CDR3 DNA that was read is TGCGCCAGCAGCGTGACAGGGGCCCCTGGGGCCAACGTC.

CDR3 sequence reads: CASSETGNQPQYF. The sequenced CDR3 bases are TGTGCCAGCAGTGAAACAGGGAATCAGCCT. V is TRBV6-1 and J is TRBJ2-4, with D maybe TRBD1 (6 bases). The missing CDR3 end, 3 residues past where the read stops, is filled in from the germline J gene. The CDR3 has 13 residues. Germline CDR1 MNHNS, CDR2 SASEGT.

This clone was found many times. With the read ending 3 residues before the CDR3 end, the germline J gene is used to fill in that end. This chain links TRBV5-1 with TRBJ2-7; a possible D gene is TRBD2 (5 bases). The germline CDR1 and CDR2 sequences are SGHRS and YFSETQ. CDR3 size: 12 residues. V lost 1 base and J lost 5, with 7 bases in between. This CDR3 is CASSLLRDEQYF. CDR3 DNA, as far as it was read: TGCGCCAGCAGCTTGTTGCGGGACGAG.

In its sample, this clone was seen many times. The read terminates 3 residues ahead of where the CDR3 ends, so the germline J gene completes it. The gene calls are TRBV12-3 or TRBV12-4 and TRBJ2-2; 10 bases agree with TRBD1. The CDR3 totals 14 residues. The CDR3 DNA, read in part, is TGTGCCAGCAGCCGGGACAGGGGTCGCGAAAAG. This gives the protein CASSRDRGREK. In full, the CDR3 reads CASSRDRGREKLFF.

About this clone itself: The CDR3 end is not reached by the read, which stops 3 residues before it; the germline J gene fills it in. This chain connects TRBV18 to TRBJ1-2; D possibly corresponds to TRBD1 (6 bases). The CDR3 runs to 14 residues. In germline, CDR1 is KGHSH, CDR2 LQKENI. CDR3 amino acids: CASSPDRTHYDYTF. The covered CDR3 bases are TGTGCCAGCTCACCGGACAGAACCCACTACGAC.